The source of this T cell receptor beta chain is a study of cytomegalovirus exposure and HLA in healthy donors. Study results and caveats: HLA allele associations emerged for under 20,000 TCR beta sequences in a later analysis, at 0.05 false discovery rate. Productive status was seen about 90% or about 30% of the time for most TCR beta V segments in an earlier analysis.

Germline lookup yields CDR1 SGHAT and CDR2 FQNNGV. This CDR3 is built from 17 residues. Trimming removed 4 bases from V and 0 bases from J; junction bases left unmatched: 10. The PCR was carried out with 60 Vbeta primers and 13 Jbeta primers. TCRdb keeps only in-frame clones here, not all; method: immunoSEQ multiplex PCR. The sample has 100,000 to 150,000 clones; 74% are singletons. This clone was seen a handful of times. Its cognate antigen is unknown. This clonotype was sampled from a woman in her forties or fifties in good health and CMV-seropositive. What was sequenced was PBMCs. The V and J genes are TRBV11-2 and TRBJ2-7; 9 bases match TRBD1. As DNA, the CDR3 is TGTGCCAGCAGCTCACTAGGGGGGGACAGGGTCTCCTACGAGCAGTACTTC. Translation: CASSSLGGDRVSYEQYF.